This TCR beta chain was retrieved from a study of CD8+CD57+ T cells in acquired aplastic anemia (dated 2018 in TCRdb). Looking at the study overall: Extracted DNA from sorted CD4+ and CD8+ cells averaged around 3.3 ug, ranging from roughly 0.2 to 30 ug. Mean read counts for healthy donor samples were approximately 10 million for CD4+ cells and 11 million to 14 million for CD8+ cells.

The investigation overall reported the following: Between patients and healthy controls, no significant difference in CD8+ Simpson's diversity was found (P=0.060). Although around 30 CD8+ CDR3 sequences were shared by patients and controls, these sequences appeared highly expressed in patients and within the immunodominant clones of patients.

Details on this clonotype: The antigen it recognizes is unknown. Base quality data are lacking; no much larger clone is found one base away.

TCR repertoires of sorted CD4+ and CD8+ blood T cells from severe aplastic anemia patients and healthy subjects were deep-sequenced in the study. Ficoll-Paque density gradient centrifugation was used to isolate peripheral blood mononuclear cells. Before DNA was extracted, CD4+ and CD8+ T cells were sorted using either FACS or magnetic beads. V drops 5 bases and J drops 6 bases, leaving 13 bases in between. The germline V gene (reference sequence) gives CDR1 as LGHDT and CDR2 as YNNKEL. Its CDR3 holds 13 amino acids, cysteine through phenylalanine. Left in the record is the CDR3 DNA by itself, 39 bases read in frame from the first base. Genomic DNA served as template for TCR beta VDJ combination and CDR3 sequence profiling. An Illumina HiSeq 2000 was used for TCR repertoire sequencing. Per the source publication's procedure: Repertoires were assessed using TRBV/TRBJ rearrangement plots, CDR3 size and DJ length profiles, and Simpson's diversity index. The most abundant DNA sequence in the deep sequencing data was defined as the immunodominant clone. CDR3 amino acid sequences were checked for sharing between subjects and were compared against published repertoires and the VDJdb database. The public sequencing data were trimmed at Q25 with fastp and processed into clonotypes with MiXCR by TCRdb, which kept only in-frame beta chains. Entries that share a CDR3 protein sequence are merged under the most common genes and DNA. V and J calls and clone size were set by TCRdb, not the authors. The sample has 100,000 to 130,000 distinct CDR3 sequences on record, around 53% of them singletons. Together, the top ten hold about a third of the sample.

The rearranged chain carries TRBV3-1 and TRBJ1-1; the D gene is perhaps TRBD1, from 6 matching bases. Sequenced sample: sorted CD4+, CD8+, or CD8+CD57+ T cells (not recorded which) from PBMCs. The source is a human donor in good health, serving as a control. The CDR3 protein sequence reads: CASSVTGWSEAFF. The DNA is TGTGCCAGCAGCGTTACAGGGTGGTCTGAAGCTTTCTTT.